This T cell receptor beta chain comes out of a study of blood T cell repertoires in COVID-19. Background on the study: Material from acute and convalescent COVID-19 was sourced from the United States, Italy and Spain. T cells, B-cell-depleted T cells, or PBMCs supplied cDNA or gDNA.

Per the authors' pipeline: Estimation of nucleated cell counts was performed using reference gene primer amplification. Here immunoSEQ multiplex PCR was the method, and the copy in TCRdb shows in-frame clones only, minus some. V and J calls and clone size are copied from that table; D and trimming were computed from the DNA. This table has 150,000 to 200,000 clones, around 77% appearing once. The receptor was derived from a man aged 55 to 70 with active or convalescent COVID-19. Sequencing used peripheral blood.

The CDR3 region has the DNA TGTGCCAGCAGCGAGGGGGCGACAGATACGCAGTATTTT. This encodes CASSEGATDTQYF. The V and J genes are TRBV9 and TRBJ2-3; 7 bases are a match to TRBD1. There are 13 residues in the CDR3. The J segment lost 3 bases and the V segment lost 3 bases, leaving 1 base of the junction unmatched. Germline CDR1 reads SGDLS; CDR2 reads YYNGEE.